This T cell receptor (beta chain) was captured by sequencing in a study of prognosis after radiotherapy for stage I lung cancer. Many counts were recorded for this clonotype. Using two-round multiplex PCR, the authors amplified TCR beta CDR3 from genomic DNA. Primers specific to each TRBV and TRBJ gene were used in first-round PCR. Each CDR3 protein is one row after TCRdb ran MiXCR on the multiplex PCR reads. The table records roughly 20,000 distinct CDR3 sequences, roughly 41% of them present only once. V trimming: 1 base; J trimming: 0 bases; junction bases outside the gene matches: 2. This CDR3 has 16 amino acids. The germline gives CDR1 MGHRA, CDR2 YSYEKL.

The chain uses TRBV4-1 and TRBJ1-4, with 7 bases fitting TRBD1. Sequencing was performed on PBMCs, taken before or after stereotactic body radiation therapy (not recorded which). The sequence derives from a donor over 45 with non-small cell lung cancer. The chain's CDR3 is CASSQGGTATNEKLFF. The DNA of the CDR3 is TGCGCCAGCAGCCAAGGGGGGACAGCAACTAATGAAAAACTGTTTTTT.